This TCR beta chain was obtained from a study of Graves' ophthalmopathy and Graves' hyperthyroidism. Notes on the study in general: Blood also carried most expanded thyroid clonotypes exceeding 0.001 frequency. Prediction of ophthalmopathy progression reached 70.59% sensitivity and around 72% specificity.

Amplifying from RNA transcripts, the study obtained TCR beta CDR3 regions. Investigators did first-round RT-PCR with HTBI primers, then second-round multiplex PCR. TCRdb fed the multiplex PCR reads into MiXCR, producing one record per CDR3 protein. Of roughly 500,000 distinct CDR3 sequences in the sample, 13% to 15% were seen once. Clinical symptoms and serum thyroxine were used for diagnosis; TRAb, thyroid ultrasound and orbital computed tomography were also relied on. The authors used Ficoll-Paque density gradient centrifugation to separate PBMCs. The input was more than 7.5 ml of fresh peripheral blood. There are many counts of this clonotype. Its target is not known. V was cut by 4 bases and J by 4 bases, with 19 bases left in between. The CDR3 is 17 residues long. Germline assignment: CDR1 MNHEY and CDR2 SMNVEV (reference sequence).

The sequence derives from a woman under 40 with Graves' ophthalmopathy. V gene TRBV27 combines with J gene TRBJ2-2, with D tentatively TRBD1 (5 bases). The specimen sequenced was blood. CDR3 amino acids: CASSSFRPTVGTGELFF. In DNA form, the CDR3 reads TGTGCCAGCAGTTCGTTTCGGCCGACAGTAGGCACCGGGGAGCTGTTTTTT.